A selection of T cell receptor beta chains follows, all from one sample in a study of cytomegalovirus exposure and HLA in healthy donors. This table comes from immunoSEQ multiplex PCR, and its TCRdb copy is limited to in-frame clones, with some not included. The table includes hundreds of thousands of clones, about 92% detected once. The specimen was PBMCs. The receptors were gathered from a woman in her thirties in good health and CMV-seronegative. Each CDR3 is given with its conserved first and last residue. A D gene is named only where the DNA matches it firmly. Only part of the rows carry a size: once, few, many, or a class if the clone is expanded.

TRBJ2-7 | - | TRBD2 | TRBV7-2 | TGTGCCAGCAGCTTAAGGGCGGGACTAGCGGGGTACGAGCAGTACTTC | CASSLRAGLAGYEQYF
TRBJ1-5 | - | - | TRBV5-6 | TGTGCCAGCAGCCAAAGGACGCAATATACGTCGCAGCCCCAGCATTTT | CASSQRTQYTSQPQHF
TRBJ2-3 | - | - | TRBV28 | TGTGCCAGCATGAGCCGGGACTCCCTCGCGGATACGCAGTATTTT | CASMSRDSLADTQYF
TRBJ2-1 | - | - | TRBV10-2 | TGCGCCAGCAGTGTAGCTAGCGAGCCTGAGCAGTTCTTC | CASSVASEPEQFF
TRBJ1-1 | - | - | TRBV11-2 | TGTGCCAGCAGCTTTAACACTGAAGCTTTCTTT | CASSFNTEAFF
TRBJ2-2 | - | - | TRBV27 | TGTGCCAGCAGTTTATCGAGAGGCGACACCGGGGAGCTGTTTTTT | CASSLSRGDTGELFF
TRBJ2-2 | few | TRBD1 | TRBV5-6 | TGTGCCAGCAGCTTTGGGACAGGGGTCACCGGGGAGCTGTTTTTT | CASSFGTGVTGELFF
TRBJ2-1 | - | TRBD1 | TRBV5-4 | TGTGCCAGCAGCTTGACAGGGGACTCCTACAATGAGCAGTTCTTC | CASSLTGDSYNEQFF
TRBJ2-7 | once | TRBD1 | TRBV6-1 | TGTGCCAGCAGCGGTGGGACAGGGGCCTACGAGCAGTACTTC | CASSGGTGAYEQYF
TRBJ2-7 | - | TRBD2 | TRBV27 | TGTGCCAGCAGTATAGCGGGAGAACACTACGAGCAGTACTTC | CASSIAGEHYEQYF
TRBJ2-2 | - | TRBD2 | TRBV18 | TGTGCCAGCCCGGGACTAGCGGGAGACACCGGGGAGCTGTTTTTT | CASPGLAGDTGELFF
TRBJ2-7 | - | - | TRBV4-3 | TGCGCCAGCAGCCAAGATTGGCTAGTGCCCTACGAGCAGTACTTC | CASSQDWLVPYEQYF
TRBJ1-5 | - | TRBD1 | TRBV7-9 | TGTGCCAGCAGCTTAGGGGACAGACCTAATCAGCCCCAGCATTTT | CASSLGDRPNQPQHF
TRBJ2-3 | - | - | TRBV7-9 | TGTGCCAGCAGTTCGGATCCGACCCCAGATACGCAGTATTTT | CASSSDPTPDTQYF
TRBJ1-3 | - | - | TRBV18 | TGTGCCAGCTCACCAAAGGTGACCACCTCTGGAAACACCATATATTTT | CASSPKVTTSGNTIYF
TRBJ2-7 | once | TRBD2 | TRBV5-6 | TGTGCCAGCAGCTTTTGGAGACTAGCGGGAGGCGAGCAGTACTTC | CASSFWRLAGGEQYF
TRBJ2-5 | - | - | TRBV28 | TGTGCCAGCAGTTTTACAGCGAACAAGGGGGAGACCCAGTACTTC | CASSFTANKGETQYF
TRBJ1-4 | - | - | TRBV9 | TGTGCCAGCAGCGTAGGAGGACAGTTGAATGAAAAACTGTTTTTT | CASSVGGQLNEKLFF
TRBJ2-5 | - | - | TRBV19 | TGTGCCAGTAGTATAGGGGAACATGCAACCCAGTACTTC | CASSIGEHATQYF
TRBJ2-5 | - | - | TRBV2 | TGTGCCAGCATTTACCTGGGGACTCCTCAAGAGACCCAGTACTTC | CASIYLGTPQETQYF
TRBJ2-3 | - | - | TRBV28 | TGTGCCAGCAGTTTAGGACTCAGCACAGATACGCAGTATTTT | CASSLGLSTDTQYF
TRBJ2-7 | - | - | TRBV30 | TGTGCCTGGAGTGGGGTAGAGCCTCTGAGCGAGCAGTACTTC | CAWSGVEPLSEQYF
TRBJ2-7 | - | - | TRBV5-4 | TGTGCCAGCAGCCAAGGGCAGGGCCGAGACGAGCAGTACTTC | CASSQGQGRDEQYF
TRBJ2-3 | - | - | TRBV15 | TGTGCCACCAGCAGATACGGAGATACGCAGTATTTT | CATSRYGDTQYF